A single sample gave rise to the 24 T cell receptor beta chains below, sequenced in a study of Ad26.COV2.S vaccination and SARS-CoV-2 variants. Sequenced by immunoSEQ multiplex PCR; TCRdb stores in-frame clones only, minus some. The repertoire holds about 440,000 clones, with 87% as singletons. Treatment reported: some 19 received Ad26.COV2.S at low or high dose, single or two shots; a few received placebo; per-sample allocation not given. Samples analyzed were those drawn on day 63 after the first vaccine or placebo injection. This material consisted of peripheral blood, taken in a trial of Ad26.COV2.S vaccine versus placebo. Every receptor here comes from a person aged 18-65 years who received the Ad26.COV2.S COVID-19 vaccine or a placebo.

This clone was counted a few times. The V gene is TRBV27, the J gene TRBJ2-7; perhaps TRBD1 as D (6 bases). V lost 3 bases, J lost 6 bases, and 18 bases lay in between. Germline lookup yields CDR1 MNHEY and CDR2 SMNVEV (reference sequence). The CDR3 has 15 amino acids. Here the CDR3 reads CASSFGQLPLREQYF. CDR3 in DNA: TGTGCCAGCAGTTTTGGACAGCTACCTCTACGCGAGCAGTACTTC.

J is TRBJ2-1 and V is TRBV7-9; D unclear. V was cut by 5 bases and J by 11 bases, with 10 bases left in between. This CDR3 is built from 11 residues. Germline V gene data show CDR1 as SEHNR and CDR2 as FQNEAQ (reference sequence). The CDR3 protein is CASSQDWKQFF. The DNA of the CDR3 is TGTGCCAGCAGCCAAGACTGGAAGCAGTTCTTC. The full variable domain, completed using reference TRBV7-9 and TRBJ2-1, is DTGVSQNPRHKITKRGQNVTFRCDPISEHNRLYWYRQTLGQGPEFLTYFQNEAQLEKSRLLSDRFSAERPKGSFSTLEIQRTEQGDSAMYLCASSQDWKQFFGPGTRLTVL.

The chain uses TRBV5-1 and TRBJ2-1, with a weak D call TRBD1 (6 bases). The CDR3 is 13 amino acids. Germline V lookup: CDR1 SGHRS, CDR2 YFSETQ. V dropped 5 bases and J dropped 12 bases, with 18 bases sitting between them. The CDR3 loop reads CASRLGTKNGQFF. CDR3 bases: TGCGCCAGCAGACTCGGGACAAAGAACGGGCAGTTCTTC.

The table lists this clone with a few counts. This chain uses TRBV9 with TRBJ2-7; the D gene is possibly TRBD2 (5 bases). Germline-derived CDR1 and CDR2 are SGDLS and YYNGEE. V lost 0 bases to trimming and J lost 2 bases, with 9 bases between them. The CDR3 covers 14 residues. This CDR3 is CASSVGRDTYEQYF. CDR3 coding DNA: TGTGCCAGCAGCGTAGGACGGGATACCTACGAGCAGTACTTC.

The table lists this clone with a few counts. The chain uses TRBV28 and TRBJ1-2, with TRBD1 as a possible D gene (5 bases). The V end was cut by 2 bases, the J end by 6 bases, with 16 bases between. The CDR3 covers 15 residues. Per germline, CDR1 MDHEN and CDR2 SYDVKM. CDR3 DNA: TGTGCCAGCAGTTTACCCGACAGTCGTACAGATGGCTACACCTTC. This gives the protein CASSLPDSRTDGYTF.

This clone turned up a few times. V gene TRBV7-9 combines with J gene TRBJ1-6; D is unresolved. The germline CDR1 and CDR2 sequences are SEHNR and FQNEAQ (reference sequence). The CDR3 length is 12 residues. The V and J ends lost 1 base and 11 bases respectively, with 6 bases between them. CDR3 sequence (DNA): TGTGCCAGCAGCTTAGTCTCCACACCCCTCCACTTT. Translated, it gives CASSLVSTPLHF.

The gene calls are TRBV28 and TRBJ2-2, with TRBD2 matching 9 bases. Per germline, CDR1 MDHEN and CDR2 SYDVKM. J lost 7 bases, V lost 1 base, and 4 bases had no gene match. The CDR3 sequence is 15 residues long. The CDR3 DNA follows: TGTGCCAGCAGTTTATTGCGGGGGGGAAACGGGGAGCTGTTTTTT. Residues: CASSLLRGGNGELFF.

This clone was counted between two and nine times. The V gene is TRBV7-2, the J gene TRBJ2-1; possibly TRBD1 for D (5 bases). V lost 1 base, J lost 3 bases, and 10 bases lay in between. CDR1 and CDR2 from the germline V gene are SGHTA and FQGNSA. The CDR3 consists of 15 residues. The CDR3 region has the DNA TGTGCCAGCAGCTTAGGTCCAGGGCTCTACAATGAGCAGTTCTTC. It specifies CASSLGPGLYNEQFF.

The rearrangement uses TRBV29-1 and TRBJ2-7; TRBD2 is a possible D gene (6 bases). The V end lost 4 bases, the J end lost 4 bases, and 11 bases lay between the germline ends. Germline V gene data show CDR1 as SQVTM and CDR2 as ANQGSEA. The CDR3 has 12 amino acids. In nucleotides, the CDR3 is TGCAGCGTTGGTGGGACTCAGTACGAGCAGTACTTC. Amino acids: CSVGGTQYEQYF.

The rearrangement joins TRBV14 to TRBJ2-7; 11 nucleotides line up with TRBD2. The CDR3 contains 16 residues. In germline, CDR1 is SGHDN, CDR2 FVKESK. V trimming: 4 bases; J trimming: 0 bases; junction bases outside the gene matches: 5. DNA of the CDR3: TGTGCCAGCAGCCCCCGACTAGCGGGGCACTCCTACGAGCAGTACTTC. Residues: CASSPRLAGHSYEQYF.

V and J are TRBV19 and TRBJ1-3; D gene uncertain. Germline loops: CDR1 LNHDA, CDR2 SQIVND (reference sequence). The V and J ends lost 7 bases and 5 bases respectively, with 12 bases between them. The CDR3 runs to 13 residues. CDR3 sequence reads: CASTPGQRNTIYF. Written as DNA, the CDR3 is TGTGCCAGTACCCCAGGTCAGCGAAACACCATATATTTT.

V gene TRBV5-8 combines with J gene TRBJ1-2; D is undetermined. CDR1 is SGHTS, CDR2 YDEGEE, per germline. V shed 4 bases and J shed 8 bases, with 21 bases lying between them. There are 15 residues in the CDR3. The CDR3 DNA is TGTGCCAGCAGCCCACCAGCACAGTTACTAGGGGGCTACACCTTC. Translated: CASSPPAQLLGGYTF.

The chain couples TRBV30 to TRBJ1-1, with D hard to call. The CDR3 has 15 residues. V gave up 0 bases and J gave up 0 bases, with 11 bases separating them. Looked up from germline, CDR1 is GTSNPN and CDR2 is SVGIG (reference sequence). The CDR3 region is CAWSVVRQLNTEAFF. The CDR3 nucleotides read TGTGCCTGGAGTGTAGTTAGACAACTGAACACTGAAGCTTTCTTT.

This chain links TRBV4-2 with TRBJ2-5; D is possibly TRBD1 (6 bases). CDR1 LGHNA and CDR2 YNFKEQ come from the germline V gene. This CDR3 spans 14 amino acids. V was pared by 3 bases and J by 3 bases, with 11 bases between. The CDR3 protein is CASSQDSQKETQYF. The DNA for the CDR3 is TGTGCCAGCAGCCAGGACAGCCAGAAAGAGACCCAGTACTTC.

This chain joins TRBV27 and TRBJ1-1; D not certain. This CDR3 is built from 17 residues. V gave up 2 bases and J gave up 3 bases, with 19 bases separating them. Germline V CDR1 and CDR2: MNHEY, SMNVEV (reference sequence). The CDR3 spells CASSLGSAAMTHTEAFF. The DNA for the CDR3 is TGTGCCAGCAGTTTAGGGTCTGCAGCCATGACGCACACTGAAGCTTTCTTT.

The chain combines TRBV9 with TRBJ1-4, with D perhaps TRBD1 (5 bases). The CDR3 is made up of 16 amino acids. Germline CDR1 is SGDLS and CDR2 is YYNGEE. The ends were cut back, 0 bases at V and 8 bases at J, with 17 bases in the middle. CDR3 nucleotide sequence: TGTGCCAGCAGCGTAGGGTTAGGGGACGCGTGGGAAAAACTGTTTTTT. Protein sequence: CASSVGLGDAWEKLFF.

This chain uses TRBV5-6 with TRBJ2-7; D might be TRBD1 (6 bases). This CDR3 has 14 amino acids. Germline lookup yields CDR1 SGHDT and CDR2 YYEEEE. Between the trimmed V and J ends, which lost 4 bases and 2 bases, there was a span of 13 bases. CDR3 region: CASSPGTTTYEQYF. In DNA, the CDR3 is TGTGCCAGCAGCCCGGGGACAACGACCTACGAGCAGTACTTC. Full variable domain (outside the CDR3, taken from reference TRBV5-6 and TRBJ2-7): DAGVTQSPTHLIKTRGQQVTLRCSPKSGHDTVSWYQQALGQGPQFIFQYYEEEERQRGNFPDRFSGHQFPNYSSELNVNALLLGDSALYLCASSPGTTTYEQYFGPGTRLTVT.

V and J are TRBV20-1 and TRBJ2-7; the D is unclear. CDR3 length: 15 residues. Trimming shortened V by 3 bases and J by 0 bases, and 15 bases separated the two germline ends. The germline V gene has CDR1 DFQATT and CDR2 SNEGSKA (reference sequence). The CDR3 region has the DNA TGCAGTGCTAGTGGCTGGGAAGTGAGCTCCTACGAGCAGTACTTC. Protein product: CSASGWEVSSYEQYF.

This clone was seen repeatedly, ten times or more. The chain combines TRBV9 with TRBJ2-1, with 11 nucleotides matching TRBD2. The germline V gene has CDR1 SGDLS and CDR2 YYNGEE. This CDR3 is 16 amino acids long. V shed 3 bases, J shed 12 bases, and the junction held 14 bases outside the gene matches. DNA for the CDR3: TGTGCCAGCAGCGCCATAGCGGGAGGGCCCTCGGGGGCGCAGTTCTTC. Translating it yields CASSAIAGGPSGAQFF. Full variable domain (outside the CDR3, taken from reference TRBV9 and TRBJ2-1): DSGVTQTPKHLITATGQRVTLRCSPRSGDLSVYWYQQSLDQGLQFLIQYYNGEERAKGNILERFSAQQFPDLHSELNLSSLELGDSALYFCASSAIAGGPSGAQFFGPGTRLTVL.

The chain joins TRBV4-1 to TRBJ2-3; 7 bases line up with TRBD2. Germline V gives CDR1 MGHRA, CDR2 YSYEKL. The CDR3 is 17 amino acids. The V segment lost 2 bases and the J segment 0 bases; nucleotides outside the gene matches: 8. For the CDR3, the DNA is TGCGCCAGCAGCCAAACCGCTAGCGGTCTTAGCACAGATACGCAGTATTTT. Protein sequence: CASSQTASGLSTDTQYF.

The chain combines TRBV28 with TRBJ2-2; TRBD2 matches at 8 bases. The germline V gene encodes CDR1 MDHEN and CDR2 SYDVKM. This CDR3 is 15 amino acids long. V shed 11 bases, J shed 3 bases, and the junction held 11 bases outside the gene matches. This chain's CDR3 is CAVSGNAPYTGELFF. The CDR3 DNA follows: TGTGCCGTTAGCGGGAACGCGCCCTACACCGGGGAGCTGTTTTTT.

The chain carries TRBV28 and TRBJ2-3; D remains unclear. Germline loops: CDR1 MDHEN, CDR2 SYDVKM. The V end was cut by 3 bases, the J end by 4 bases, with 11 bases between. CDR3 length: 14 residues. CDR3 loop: CASSLDRVADTQYF. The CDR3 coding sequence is TGTGCCAGCAGTTTGGATAGGGTGGCAGATACGCAGTATTTT.

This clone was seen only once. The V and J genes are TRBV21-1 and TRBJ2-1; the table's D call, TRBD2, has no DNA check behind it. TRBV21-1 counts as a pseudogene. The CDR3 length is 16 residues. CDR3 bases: TGTGCCAGCAGCAAAGCAACAGGACTAGCGACAGATGAGCAGTTCTTC. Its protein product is CASSKATGLATDEQFF.

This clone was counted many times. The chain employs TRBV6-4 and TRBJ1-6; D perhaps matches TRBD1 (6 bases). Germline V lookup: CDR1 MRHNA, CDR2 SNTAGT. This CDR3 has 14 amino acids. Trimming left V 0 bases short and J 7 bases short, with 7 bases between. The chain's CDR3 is CASSDSGQNSPLHF. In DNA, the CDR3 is TGTGCCAGCAGTGACTCGGGACAAAATTCACCCCTCCACTTT.